A single sample is the source of the 22 T cell receptor beta chains below, sequenced in a study of human T cells and chemical hapten exposure. TCRdb redid the calling of the 5' RACE reads with MiXCR, one entry per CDR3 protein. The sample has about 140,000 distinct CDR3 sequences, 3.5% to 5% seen once. It was from unfractionated whole blood that total RNA was extracted. Every receptor here comes from a female donor in good health.

Here the CDR3 DNA reads TGTGCCAGCAGCACCGACGAGGAAATAACCAAAAACATTCAGTACTTC. Translating gives CASSTDEEITKNIQYF. The genes are TRBV25-1 and TRBJ2-4; D not certain. CDR3 length: 16 residues. Germline V gene sequence: CDR1 MGHDK, CDR2 SYGVNS. V gave up 6 bases and J gave up 2 bases, with 17 bases separating them. The full variable domain, completed using reference TRBV25-1 and TRBJ2-4, is EADIYQTPRYLVIGTGKKITLECSQTMGHDKMYWYQQDPGMELHLIHYSYGVNSTEKGDLSSESTVSRIRTEHFPLTLESARPSHTSQYLCASSTDEEITKNIQYFGAGTRLSVL.

This clonotype was detected many times. J is TRBJ1-5 and V is TRBV12-3 or TRBV12-4; D is uncertain. Trimming removed 7 bases from V and 0 bases from J, with 13 bases in between. The length of the CDR3 is 15 residues. The CDR3 reads CASKKDTYSNQPQHF. The CDR3 nucleotides are TGTGCCAGCAAAAAAGATACGTATAGCAATCAGCCCCAGCATTTT.

This sequence joins TRBV2 and TRBJ1-2, with D unresolved. The V gene's germline CDR1 is SNHLY and CDR2 FYNNEI. Trimming stripped 0 bases from V and 0 bases from J, with 14 bases between. The CDR3 totals 17 residues. CDR3 residues: CASSEAAQIGANYGYTF. The CDR3 nucleotides read TGTGCCAGCAGTGAAGCCGCTCAGATTGGGGCTAACTATGGCTACACCTTC.

V gene TRBV18 combines with J gene TRBJ1-5; 11 nucleotides line up with TRBD1. This CDR3 has 15 residues. The V and J ends lost 4 bases and 6 bases, in that order; junction bases with no gene match: 5. Germline V gives CDR1 KGHSH, CDR2 LQKENI. CDR3 residues: CASSQDRGQGQPQHF. The CDR3 DNA reads TGTGCCAGCTCACAGGACAGGGGGCAAGGTCAGCCCCAGCATTTT.

This clonotype was observed many times. V and J are TRBV11-2 and TRBJ1-2; no reliable D call. This CDR3 contains 13 residues. CDR1 is SGHAT and CDR2 is FQNNGV in the germline V gene. V lost 6 bases, J lost 3 bases, and 11 bases lay in between. CDR3 residues: CASRFDGYYGYTF. The CDR3 DNA reads TGTGCCAGCAGATTCGACGGATACTATGGCTACACCTTC.

As regards this clonotype: A much larger clone sits a single nucleotide away, making a read error possible. The chain combines TRBV5-1 with TRBJ1-1; D gene uncertain. There are 14 residues in the CDR3. Germline assignment: CDR1 SGHRS and CDR2 YFSETQ. CDR3 DNA: TGCGCCAGCAGCCTATCACGGGCAGACACTGAAGCTCTCTTT. This sequence encodes CASSLSRADTEALF.

This clonotype was counted many times. This chain joins TRBV7-8 and TRBJ1-1, with D tentatively TRBD1 (6 bases). Germline assignment: CDR1 SGHVS and CDR2 FQNEAQ. The CDR3 runs 14 residues. Trimming left V 5 bases short and J 5 bases short, with 15 bases between. The CDR3 DNA follows: TGTGCCAGCAGCCATACCAGGGGTCGGACTGAAGCTTTCTTT. Translated: CASSHTRGRTEAFF.

This clonotype was seen ten or more times. This chain links TRBV6-5 with TRBJ1-2, with D hard to call. The ends were cut back, 0 bases at V and 0 bases at J, with 8 bases in the middle. Germline V gene sequence: CDR1 MNHEY, CDR2 SVGAGI. CDR3 size: 15 residues. The CDR3 DNA follows: TGTGCCAGCAGTTACTCCCTTAGGGCTAACTATGGCTACACCTTC. This codes for CASSYSLRANYGYTF.

The J gene is TRBJ2-3, the V gene TRBV20-1, with D hard to call. CDR1 is DFQATT and CDR2 is SNEGSKA in the germline V gene (reference sequence). V was cut by 6 bases and J by 3 bases, with 13 bases left in between. The CDR3 runs 13 residues. The CDR3 DNA reads TGCAGTGCCGAAACTCCTTGGACAGATACGCAGTATTTT. The encoded protein is CSAETPWTDTQYF.

This clonotype was seen at least ten times. This chain uses TRBV6-2 or TRBV6-3 with TRBJ1-5, with D possibly being TRBD1 (6 bases). Trimming shortened V by 6 bases and J by 4 bases, and 13 bases separated the two germline ends. The CDR3 loop spans 14 amino acids. Germline V gene data show CDR1 as MNHEY and CDR2 as SVGEGT. For the CDR3, the DNA is TGTGCCAGCAGCACCTGGCAGGGGAATCAGCCCCAGCATTTT. It translates to CASSTWQGNQPQHF.

This clonotype came up a few times. A much more abundant neighbour one base away suggests this may be a read error. The chain has TRBV4-2 and TRBJ1-2; no definite D call. The CDR3 runs to 14 residues. Germline V gene sequence: CDR1 LGHNA, CDR2 YNFKEQ. Trimming cost V 0 bases and J 6 bases, with 11 bases left between them. The DNA of the CDR3 is TGTGCCAGCAGCCAAGAACCCGGGAACGATGGCTACACCTTC. Its translation: CASSQEPGNDGYTF.

This clonotype was found many times. Written as DNA, the CDR3 is TGTGCCAGCAGCCAAGCTCGGGGAAACACTGAAGCTTTCTTT. It translates to CASSQARGNTEAFF. The V and J genes are TRBV3-1 and TRBJ1-1, with unresolved D. The CDR3 has 14 amino acids. V lost 1 base and J 2 bases, leaving 8 bases between the germline ends. Germline loops: CDR1 LGHDT, CDR2 YNNKEL (reference sequence).

The rearrangement links TRBV20-1 to TRBJ2-5, with 12 bases identical to TRBD2. Trimming took 1 base from V and 4 from J; bases not matched to a gene: 4. The CDR3 is made up of 15 amino acids. Germline loops: CDR1 DFQATT, CDR2 SNEGSKA (reference sequence). The CDR3, as DNA: TGCAGTGCTAGAGTGGGGACTAGCGGGTTAGAGACCCAGTACTTC. Its protein product is CSARVGTSGLETQYF.

Many counts were recorded for this clonotype. The V and J genes are TRBV24-1 and TRBJ2-2, with a tentative D call TRBD1 (6 bases). CDR3 length: 15 amino acids. Trimming pared 4 bases from V and 2 bases from J, leaving 10 bases between. From germline, CDR1 is KGHDR and CDR2 SFDVKD. The CDR3 reads CATSDRTVNTGELFF. CDR3 coding DNA: TGTGCCACCAGTGACCGGACAGTAAACACCGGGGAGCTGTTTTTT.

This clonotype was seen repeatedly, ten times or more. The chain recombines TRBV14 with TRBJ2-4; D gene uncertain. Germline V gene lookup returns CDR1 SGHDN and CDR2 FVKESK. Trimming took 4 bases from V and 6 from J, leaving 7 bases between them. CDR3 size: 12 residues. As DNA, the CDR3 is TGTGCCAGCAGCCTATCTGGAAACATTCAGTACTTC. Its protein product is CASSLSGNIQYF.

V is TRBV5-4 and J is TRBJ1-1, with 7 bases lining up with TRBD1. The germline V gene has CDR1 SGHNT and CDR2 YYREEE (reference sequence). The CDR3 covers 13 residues. V trimming: 5 bases; J trimming: 7 bases; junction bases outside the gene matches: 8. The DNA for the CDR3 is TGTGCCAGCAGTCCCCGGGACAGAGTTGAAGCTTTCTTT. It is translated as CASSPRDRVEAFF.

This clonotype was picked up many times. The chain links TRBV5-6 to TRBJ2-3, with D perhaps assigned TRBD1 or TRBD2 (6 bases each). The CDR3 loop spans 14 amino acids. CDR1 is SGHDT and CDR2 is YYEEEE in the germline V gene. The V end lost 0 bases, the J end lost 7 bases, and 12 bases lay between the germline ends. DNA of the CDR3: TGTGCCAGCAGCTTGGGTCGGGGGCTGAATACGCAGTATTTT. Encoded protein: CASSLGRGLNTQYF.

The sample holds many counts of this clonotype. V is TRBV12-3 or TRBV12-4 and J is TRBJ1-6; D not certain. The V end was cut by 5 bases, the J end by 8 bases, with 19 bases between. This CDR3 contains 16 residues. The CDR3, as DNA: TGTGCCAGCAGTCCTCGGGATTGGAGGTTGGATTCACCCCTCCACTTT. Translated, it gives CASSPRDWRLDSPLHF.

This clonotype occurred many times. The V call is TRBV6-6, the J call TRBJ1-6; D is undetermined. Trimming cost V 0 bases and J 0 bases, with 9 bases left between them. This CDR3 comprises 17 residues. Germline CDR1 MNHNY, CDR2 SVGAGI (reference sequence). The CDR3 nucleotides read TGTGCCAGCAGTTACTCGATCTCGAGCTCCTATAATTCACCCCTCCACTTT. Its translation: CASSYSISSSYNSPLHF.

This clonotype was detected many times. The rearrangement links TRBV18 to TRBJ2-3; D not resolved. CDR3 length: 12 amino acids. CDR1 and CDR2 (germline): KGHSH, LQKENI. V was pared by 6 bases and J by 0 bases, with 4 bases between. In DNA, the CDR3 is TGTGCCAGCTCGGGTAGCACAGATACGCAGTATTTT. It yields the protein CASSGSTDTQYF.

This rearrangement joins TRBV4-1 to TRBJ2-3, with a weak D call TRBD1 (6 bases). The CDR3 runs 17 residues. V gave up 2 bases and J gave up 0 bases, with 15 bases separating them. Germline CDR1 is MGHRA and CDR2 is YSYEKL. CDR3 nucleotides: TGCGCCAGCAGCCAACGATACAGGGCAACAAGCACAGATACGCAGTATTTT. This encodes CASSQRYRATSTDTQYF.

This clonotype was counted many times. This chain connects TRBV15 to TRBJ1-1, with TRBD1 as a possible D gene (6 bases). The germline CDR1 and CDR2 sequences are LNHNV and YYDKDF (reference sequence). The V gene lost 3 bases and the J gene lost 3 bases, with 14 bases spanning the gap. The CDR3 loop spans 15 amino acids. For the CDR3, the DNA is TGTGCCACCAGCAGGACCAGGGGCCCTTACACTGAAGCTTTCTTT. It translates to CATSRTRGPYTEAFF.